Sequencing of this TCR beta chain was carried out in a study of T cell repertoires in cytomegalovirus infection. For the study at large: CMV infection and matching HLA type were both indicated by public TCR beta signatures. Points from the study as a whole: Frequencies of public TCR beta families were cumulated, and this identified carriers of CMV plus the relevant HLA.

This clonotype was observed a few times. Its antigen remains unknown. MiXCR was run by TCRdb on the reads, yielding one entry per CDR3 protein. The repertoire holds approximately 750,000 distinct CDR3 sequences, with roughly 35% as singletons. The CDR3 has 14 amino acids. CDR1 MNHEY and CDR2 SVGAGI come from the germline V gene. V shed 6 bases and J 6 bases; nucleotides not matched to a gene: 8. This receptor was identified in a human donor in good health (CMV status not recorded). Some clones in this sample may be carry-over from other donors' samples. The gene calls are TRBV6-5 and TRBJ1-1, with 9 bases identical to TRBD1. Sequencing was done on a sample of PBMCs. Here the CDR3 reads CASSTRTGDSEAFF. The CDR3 DNA reads as TGTGCCAGCAGCACCCGGACAGGGGATTCTGAAGCTTTCTTT.